This TCR beta chain was recovered during a study of neurological immune-mediated disorders. In TCRdb, the 5' RACE reads were re-called with MiXCR into one record per CDR3 protein. The sample includes tens of thousands of distinct CDR3 sequences, less than 5.5% of them seen just once. V shed 1 base and J shed 1 base, with 23 bases lying between them. This CDR3 region has 19 residues. Germline CDR1 and CDR2: DFQATT and SNEGSKA (reference sequence). By its share, this clonotype is medium-sized. The V call is TRBV20-1, the J call TRBJ2-1; D perhaps matches TRBD2 (7 bases). The source material was PBMCs. The source is a young man with multiple sclerosis. The CDR3 region has the DNA TGCAGTGCTAGAGCGAGGGGGGGCGTAAAAAGGATGTCCTACAATGAGCAGTTCTTC. Translating it yields CSARARGGVKRMSYNEQFF.